The 14 T cell receptor beta chains presented below share a single source sample, sequenced in a study of blood T cell repertoires in COVID-19. Some clones are missing from TCRdb's copy, which holds only in-frame ones; the method was immunoSEQ multiplex PCR. The sample holds some 300,000 clones, more than 75% seen once. Material: peripheral blood. These receptors originate from a man in his 70s with acute or convalescent COVID-19.

This clone was seen only once. The chain combines TRBV5-1 with TRBJ2-1; TRBD1 might be the D (6 bases). From germline, CDR1 is SGHRS and CDR2 YFSETQ. Between the trimmed V and J ends, which lost 1 base and 0 bases, there was a span of 20 bases. The CDR3 totals 19 residues. The CDR3 here is CASSLPGGQGISSYNEQFF. The CDR3 DNA is TGCGCCAGCAGCTTGCCCGGAGGCCAGGGGATTAGCTCCTACAATGAGCAGTTCTTC.

The gene calls are TRBV6-2 or TRBV6-3 and TRBJ2-7, with D possibly TRBD2 on 6 matching bases. Per germline, CDR1 MNHEY and CDR2 SVGEGT. V lost 0 bases and J 3 bases, leaving 18 bases between the germline ends. There are 17 residues in the CDR3. CDR3 sequence reads: CASSYSIVGGPDYEQYF. CDR3 bases: TGTGCCAGCAGTTACTCGATTGTGGGGGGACCCGACTACGAGCAGTACTTC.

This chain links TRBV5-1 with TRBJ2-5, with TRBD1 as a possible D gene (6 bases). Trimming left V 1 base short and J 5 bases short, with 12 bases between. Germline V gene sequence: CDR1 SGHRS, CDR2 YFSETQ. CDR3 length equals 14 residues. CDR3 DNA: TGCGCCAGCAGCTTGAACAGGGCAACCGAGACCCAGTACTTC. Encoded protein: CASSLNRATETQYF.

The rearrangement joins TRBV29-1 to TRBJ1-2, with 7 bases matching TRBD1. Unmatched junction bases numbered 7, after V lost 3 bases and J lost 3 bases. CDR1 is SQVTM, CDR2 ANQGSEA, per germline. The CDR3 length is 14 residues. CDR3 sequence: CSVDPQGGYYGYTF. The CDR3 bases are TGCAGCGTTGATCCCCAGGGGGGCTACTATGGCTACACCTTC. The entire variable domain, with the rest obtained from reference TRBV29-1 and TRBJ1-2, is as follows: SAVISQKPSRDICQRGTSLTIQCQVDSQVTMMFWYRQQPGQSLTLIATANQGSEATYESGFVIDKFPISRPNLTFSTLTVSNMSPEDSSIYLCSVDPQGGYYGYTFGSGTRLTVV.

The gene calls are TRBV3-1 (or the pseudogene TRBV3-2) and TRBJ1-1; the D gene is possibly TRBD1 (6 bases). Trimming removed 3 bases from V and 4 bases from J, with 9 bases in between. The CDR3 totals 13 residues. Germline CDR1 is LGHDT and CDR2 is YNNKEL (reference sequence). Here the CDR3 reads CASSHEGGTEAFF. The DNA of the CDR3 is TGTGCCAGCAGCCACGAAGGGGGCACTGAAGCTTTCTTT.

V gene TRBV3-1 (or the pseudogene TRBV3-2) combines with J gene TRBJ2-2, with a weak D call TRBD1 (5 bases). This CDR3 is 14 amino acids long. CDR1 and CDR2 (germline): LGHDT, YNNKEL (reference sequence). V lost 0 bases and J lost 5, with 7 bases in between. The CDR3 DNA sequence: TGTGCCAGCAGCCAAGACAGGGTTACCGGGGAGCTGTTTTTT. Amino acids: CASSQDRVTGELFF.

This clone was counted between two and nine times. This sequence joins TRBV5-1 and TRBJ1-6, with D unresolved. The CDR3 contains 12 residues. Germline lookup yields CDR1 SGHRS and CDR2 YFSETQ. V lost 6 bases, J lost 7 bases, and 8 bases lay in between. CDR3 in amino acids: CASTAGNSPLHF. In DNA, the CDR3 is TGCGCCAGCACGGCAGGAAATTCACCCCTCCACTTT.

V usage is TRBV4-3 and J usage is TRBJ2-1; 7 nucleotides match TRBD1. Germline assignment: CDR1 LGHNA and CDR2 YSLEER. This CDR3 has 14 residues. V shed 6 bases and J 7 bases; nucleotides not matched to a gene: 9. Here the CDR3 reads CASSRGTDRNEQFF. The CDR3 DNA sequence: TGCGCCAGCAGTAGGGGGACAGATCGGAATGAGCAGTTCTTC.

CDR3: CASSLPRTDLYGYTF. DNA of the CDR3: TGTGCCAGCAGCCTACCAAGGACAGACTTATATGGCTACACCTTC. This chain links TRBV13 with TRBJ1-2; D perhaps matches TRBD1 (6 bases). The germline V gene encodes CDR1 PRHDT and CDR2 FYEKMQ (reference sequence). CDR3 length equals 15 residues. Trimming stripped 5 bases from V and 5 bases from J, with 18 bases between.

The J gene is TRBJ1-6, the V gene TRBV6-5, with D perhaps TRBD1 (6 bases). Trimming removed 10 bases at V and 10 bases at J, with 23 bases between. CDR1 is MNHEY and CDR2 is SVGAGI in the germline V gene. This CDR3 comprises 15 residues. The CDR3 bases are TGTGCCACCCGGGACACGAAAAGGGGTAGCTCACCCCTCCACTTT. This codes for CATRDTKRGSSPLHF.

CDR3 coding DNA: TGTGCCAGCTCACCATCTGGGACTAGCGGGGAGCAGTTCTTC. Translated: CASSPSGTSGEQFF. The chain combines TRBV18 with TRBJ2-1; 12 positions match TRBD2. There are 14 residues in the CDR3. Germline V gene data show CDR1 as KGHSH and CDR2 as LQKENI. V lost 2 bases, J lost 10 bases, and 3 bases stayed unmatched.

V gene TRBV5-1 combines with J gene TRBJ2-1; TRBD2 matches at 8 bases. The CDR3 length is 15 residues. J gave up 5 bases and V 4 bases, and 8 bases lay outside the gene matches. Per the germline V gene, CDR1 is SGHRS and CDR2 is YFSETQ. CDR3 sequence: CASSPRTSSHNEQFF. CDR3 coding DNA: TGCGCCAGCAGCCCAAGGACTAGCAGCCACAATGAGCAGTTCTTC. The full variable domain, with the rest looked up from reference TRBV5-1 and TRBJ2-1, is KAGVTQTPRYLIKTRGQQVTLSCSPISGHRSVSWYQQTPGQGLQFLFEYFSETQRNKGNFPGRFSGRQFSNSRSEMNVSTLELGDSALYLCASSPRTSSHNEQFFGPGTRLTVL.

The V call is TRBV10-3, the J call TRBJ1-4, with D unclear. Germline V lookup: CDR1 ENHRY, CDR2 SYGVKD. V lost 4 bases and J lost 4, with 10 bases in between. This CDR3 has 14 residues. CDR3 nucleotides: TGTGCCATCAGTGCCGAGAACCATAATGAAAAACTGTTTTTT. Protein sequence: CAISAENHNEKLFF.

The J gene is TRBJ1-5, the V gene TRBV19; D ambiguous. Germline V CDR1 and CDR2: LNHDA, SQIVND (reference sequence). The CDR3 consists of 15 residues. Trimming took 3 bases from V and 0 from J, leaving 9 bases between them. This CDR3 is CASSIGSYSNQPQHF. CDR3 in DNA: TGTGCCAGTAGTATTGGCAGTTATAGCAATCAGCCCCAGCATTTT.